The rows below give T cell receptor beta chains drawn from one sample of a study of blood T cell repertoires in COVID-19. Repertoires were generated with immunoSEQ multiplex PCR, while TCRdb's copy carries only in-frame clones and drops some. Of about 270,000 clones detected, 86% appear once; the ten largest clones hold 5.5% to 6%. The sequencing input was peripheral blood. These receptors were collected from a woman of 80 years or more with COVID-19, enrolled during active disease. CDR3s include the opening cysteine and the closing phenylalanine or tryptophan. A D gene is named only where the DNA matches it firmly. Only part of the rows carry a size: once, few, many, or a class if the clone is expanded.

>TRBV5-5|.|TRBD1|TRBJ1-2
TGTGCCAGCAGCCTATTGACAGGGCCAAACTATGGCTACACCTTC
CASSLLTGPNYGYTF
>TRBV3-1/TRBV3-2|.|.|TRBJ1-3
TGTGCCAGCAGCCAAGCGGGGAGGGCTATGAGCTCTGGAAACACCATATATTTT
CASSQAGRAMSSGNTIYF
>TRBV28|once|.|TRBJ1-5
TGTGCCAGCTCTAACCGGGGTTTGGGCAATCAGCCCCAGCATTTT
CASSNRGLGNQPQHF
>TRBV4-3|.|TRBD1|TRBJ2-7
TGCGCCAGCAGCCAAGAACCCCTGACAGGGATCTCCTACGAGCAGTACTTC
CASSQEPLTGISYEQYF
>TRBV28|.|TRBD1|TRBJ2-7
TGTGCCAGCAGTTCGAACACCGGGACAGTAACCTACGAGCAGTACTTC
CASSSNTGTVTYEQYF
>TRBV4-3|.|.|TRBJ2-3
TGCGCCAGCATACAACGGAGGAGTAGCGAGACAGATACGCAGTATTTT
CASIQRRSSETDTQYF
>TRBV6-5|.|.|TRBJ1-5
TGTGCCGGATCCACTCCGGGACAGCCCCAGCATTTT
CAGSTPGQPQHF
>TRBV6-2/TRBV6-3|.|.|TRBJ2-1
TGTGCCAGCAGTCTATCCAATGAGCAGTTCTTC
CASSLSNEQFF
>TRBV20-1|.|.|TRBJ2-1
TGCAGTGCTAGTACAGATTACAATGAGCAGTTCTTC
CSASTDYNEQFF
>TRBV14|.|.|TRBJ2-3
TGTGCCAGCAGTCTTACCTCCATTCCGGACTTTAATACAGATACGCAGTATTTT
CASSLTSIPDFNTDTQYF
>TRBV30|.|TRBD1|TRBJ1-2
TGTGCCTGGAAGGACAGGGGTACTAGTGGCTACACCTTC
CAWKDRGTSGYTF
>TRBV5-1|.|TRBD2|TRBJ2-1
TGCGCCAGCAGCTTGGTCGGGGTTAACGGGGGGGAGCAGTTCTTC
CASSLVGVNGGEQFF
>TRBV7-2|.|.|TRBJ1-5
TGTGCCAGCAGCTTCCCGGGACAGCCCCAGCATTTT
CASSFPGQPQHF
>TRBV12-3/TRBV12-4|few|.|TRBJ1-1
TGTGCCAGCAGTACAAGACAGAACACTGAAGCTTTCTTT
CASSTRQNTEAFF
>TRBV6-2/TRBV6-3|.|TRBD1|TRBJ1-5
TGTGCCAGCAGTGACTCAGGGGGTTCGAATCAGCCCCAGCATTTT
CASSDSGGSNQPQHF
>TRBV5-5|once|TRBD1|TRBJ2-5
TGTGCCAGCAGCTTCCGTGGACAGGGTGGCGAGACCCAGTACTTC
CASSFRGQGGETQYF
>TRBV19|.|.|TRBJ1-2
TGTGCCACCGCCGGAATGGGGGGTGGCTACACCTTC
CATAGMGGGYTF
>TRBV6-4|.|TRBD1|TRBJ2-2
TGTGCCAGCAGTCCCTTGACAGGGGTAGTCGCCGGGGAGCTGTTTTTT
CASSPLTGVVAGELFF
>TRBV6-2/TRBV6-3|.|.|TRBJ1-2
TGTGCCAGCAGTTGGAGGGAGAACCTTTACTATGGCTACACCTTC
CASSWRENLYYGYTF
>TRBV19|.|.|TRBJ1-4
TGTGCCAGTACCCCCTTAGAAGAGGGAAGGCGACTCGGTGAAAAACTGTTTTTT
CASTPLEEGRRLGEKLFF
>TRBV2|few|.|TRBJ1-1
TGTGCCAGCAGTGACCAATCGAACACTGAAGCTTTCTTT
CASSDQSNTEAFF
>TRBV9|.|.|TRBJ1-1
TGTGCCAGCAGCGTCACACAGGGTGACACTGAAGCTTTCTTT
CASSVTQGDTEAFF
>TRBV12-3/TRBV12-4|.|.|TRBJ1-6
TGTGCCAGCAGGGAGAGGGATTCACCCCTCCACTTT
CASRERDSPLHF
>TRBV2|.|.|TRBJ2-1
TGTGCCAGCAGTCCCGACAGGAAAGCGTACAATGAGCAGTTCTTC
CASSPDRKAYNEQFF
>TRBV28|.|.|TRBJ1-5
TGTGCCAGCGCCCCGCTAGTTTCAGCCCAGCATTTT
CASAPLVSAQHF
>TRBV6-1|once|.|TRBJ2-7
TGTGCCAGCAGTGAACAAGGCAGGTACGAGCAGTACTTC
CASSEQGRYEQYF
>TRBV28|.|.|TRBJ1-3
TGTGCCAGCGCGACAGCTCGCTCTGGAAACACCATATATTTT
CASATARSGNTIYF
>TRBV28|.|.|TRBJ1-6
TGTGCCAGCATCCGAGAGTCCTATAATTCACCCCTCCACTTT
CASIRESYNSPLHF